A single sample is the source of the 15 T cell receptor beta chains below, sequenced in a study of Ad26.COV2.S vaccination and SARS-CoV-2 variants (dated by TCRdb to the early 2020s). Explained via the paper, the treatment or condition label denotes: around 19 received Ad26.COV2.S at low or high dose, single or two shots; roughly five received placebo; per-sample allocation not given. Repertoires of vaccine and placebo recipients were sequenced from samples taken on day 63 after the first injection. Library prep was done by the immunoSEQ multiplex PCR assay. TCRdb took this table from immuneACCESS and kept in-frame rearrangements with V and J called. Such tables lack part of the clones; where checked against another copy, unresolved V genes explain under half of the gap, and the rest is unexplained. In this sample the table shows fewer than 500,000 clones, roughly 87% of which occur a single time. The biggest ten clones account for approximately 4.3% of the sample.

Here the sequenced sample was peripheral blood, taken in a trial of Ad26.COV2.S vaccine versus placebo. The source of these receptors is a person between 18 and 60 years old who received the Ad26.COV2.S COVID-19 vaccine or a placebo.

CDR3 residues: CASQPGTSGRPDTQYF. The CDR3 bases are TGTGCCAGCCAGCCCGGGACTAGCGGGAGACCAGATACGCAGTATTTT. This chain joins TRBV2 and TRBJ2-3, with 14 bases fitting TRBD2. After removal of 8 bases from V and 4 bases from J, the junction contained 8 bases not matched to a gene. The CDR3 has 16 amino acids. Germline CDR1 is SNHLY and CDR2 is FYNNEI.

The chain is built from TRBV24-1 and TRBJ2-2; TRBD1 agrees at 11 bases. The V and J ends lost 2 bases and 6 bases, in that order; junction bases with no gene match: 7. This CDR3 has 17 amino acids. Looked up from germline, CDR1 is KGHDR and CDR2 is SFDVKD. In DNA, the CDR3 is TGTGCCACCAGTGATTCGCCGGACAGGGGGCGGTCCGGGGAGCTGTTTTTT. Its translation: CATSDSPDRGRSGELFF.

The chain joins TRBV28 to TRBJ2-3; D possibly corresponds to TRBD1 (5 bases). CDR1 and CDR2 (germline): MDHEN, SYDVKM. The V gene lost 10 bases and the J gene lost 2 bases, with 19 bases spanning the gap. This CDR3 is built from 15 residues. Written as DNA, the CDR3 is TGTGCCACCCGAAGTAGACAGAGCCCCACAGATACGCAGTATTTT. Its protein is CATRSRQSPTDTQYF.

The chain links TRBV5-1 to TRBJ2-3; 12 nucleotides align to TRBD1. This CDR3 contains 15 residues. The V segment lost 4 bases and the J segment 6 bases; nucleotides outside the gene matches: 6. Germline assignment: CDR1 SGHRS and CDR2 YFSETQ. The CDR3 nucleotides read TGCGCCAGCAGCACGGGGACAGGGGGCTTGGATACGCAGTATTTT. Encoded protein: CASSTGTGGLDTQYF.

The chain has TRBV7-8 and TRBJ2-1, with 12 bases fitting TRBD2. This CDR3 contains 17 residues. CDR1 SGHVS and CDR2 FQNEAQ come from the germline V gene. Trimming removed 5 bases from V and 8 bases from J; junction bases left unmatched: 13. The CDR3 region is CASSPLTSGSGFHEQFF. As DNA, the CDR3 is TGTGCCAGCAGCCCTTTGACTAGCGGGAGTGGGTTTCATGAGCAGTTCTTC.

This clone has a handful of counts. The rearrangement joins TRBV28 to TRBJ1-1; tentative D call: TRBD1 (5 bases). CDR1 is MDHEN and CDR2 is SYDVKM in the germline V gene. The ends were cut back, 7 bases at V and 5 bases at J, with 14 bases in the middle. This CDR3 is 13 amino acids long. The CDR3 sequence: CASTDGHLTEAFF. DNA for the CDR3: TGTGCCAGCACCGACGGACACCTAACTGAAGCTTTCTTT.

The chain recombines TRBV2 with TRBJ1-6; perhaps TRBD1 as D (6 bases). This CDR3 comprises 16 residues. Germline lookup yields CDR1 SNHLY and CDR2 FYNNEI. Between the trimmed V and J ends, which lost 4 bases and 7 bases, there was a span of 17 bases. CDR3 sequence: CASSAGGAVANSPLHF. The CDR3 DNA sequence: TGTGCCAGCAGTGCTGGGGGGGCAGTCGCGAATTCACCCCTCCACTTT.

This sequence joins TRBV5-5 and TRBJ2-7; 14 positions agree with TRBD2. V lost 0 bases and J lost 4; bases outside the gene matches: 12. Germline CDR1 and CDR2: SGHKS and YYEKEE (reference sequence). This CDR3 is 19 amino acids long. CDR3 nucleotides: TGTGCCAGCAGCTTGGCCATTGGGACTAGCGGGAGACGCCCTTACGAGCAGTACTTC. This codes for CASSLAIGTSGRRPYEQYF.

DNA of the CDR3: TGTGCCACCAGTGACCCGACAGAGGTACAAGAGACCCAGTACTTC. Translation gives CATSDPTEVQETQYF. This chain uses TRBV24-1 with TRBJ2-5, with D perhaps TRBD1 (5 bases). Germline CDR1 KGHDR, CDR2 SFDVKD. Trimming pared 4 bases from V and 2 bases from J, leaving 13 bases between. This CDR3 region has 15 residues.

On this clone itself: The conserved phenylalanine or tryptophan normally closing the CDR3 is absent here, so this likely arose from a read error. The DNA is left out, because the CDR3 cannot be placed on it with certainty; the CDR3 is given as TCRdb lists it. V is TRBV7-2 and J is TRBJ2-7; TRBD2 is the table's D call and was not checked against the DNA. The CDR3 is 12 amino acids in total, end residues counted. From germline, CDR1 is SGHTA and CDR2 FQGNSA. CDR3 amino acids: CASSIRTSGRAD.

This rearrangement joins TRBV7-6 to TRBJ1-1; D unresolved. Germline V lookup: CDR1 SGHVS, CDR2 FNYEAQ. CDR3 length: 15 amino acids. Trimming shortened V by 1 base and J by 3 bases, and 12 bases separated the two germline ends. CDR3 loop: CASSLGPGRYTEAFF. CDR3 bases: TGTGCCAGCAGCTTAGGTCCGGGGAGGTACACTGAAGCTTTCTTT.

The chain uses TRBV5-4 and TRBJ2-3, with TRBD2 matching 7 bases. V lost 4 bases and J lost 0; bases outside the gene matches: 8. CDR1 is SGHNT and CDR2 is YYREEE in the germline V gene (reference sequence). This CDR3 has 16 residues. CDR3 sequence reads: CASSPAAGLSTDTQYF. The CDR3 DNA reads as TGTGCCAGCAGCCCAGCAGCGGGATTGAGCACAGATACGCAGTATTTT.

The CDR3 nucleotides read TGCGCCAGCAGCCAAGATCACGGGGGGCGCGGGCCCCAGCATTTT. Translation gives CASSQDHGGRGPQHF. The chain is built from TRBV4-3 and TRBJ1-5; tentative D call: TRBD1 (6 bases). Between the trimmed V and J ends, which lost 0 bases and 9 bases, there was a span of 15 bases. CDR3 size: 15 residues. Germline assignment: CDR1 LGHNA and CDR2 YSLEER.

This clone appeared a few times. The chain recombines TRBV18 with TRBJ2-7, with D uncertain. With 6 bases removed from V and 7 bases from J, the gap between germline ends came to 19 bases. The CDR3 length is 14 residues. Germline CDR1 KGHSH, CDR2 LQKENI. The CDR3 coding sequence is TGTGCCAGCTCTCCCCTCCTCAGAGAAACAGAGCAGTACTTC. It is translated as CASSPLLRETEQYF.

V is TRBV9 and J is TRBJ1-3; D unresolved. This CDR3 has 15 amino acids. Deletions cut 0 bases from V and 2 bases from J, with 9 bases between. Germline lookup yields CDR1 SGDLS and CDR2 YYNGEE. CDR3 coding DNA: TGTGCCAGCAGCGTAGTTGACATTCCTGGAAACACCATATATTTT. Translating it yields CASSVVDIPGNTIYF. The full variable domain, with the rest looked up from reference TRBV9 and TRBJ1-3, is DSGVTQTPKHLITATGQRVTLRCSPRSGDLSVYWYQQSLDQGLQFLIQYYNGEERAKGNILERFSAQQFPDLHSELNLSSLELGDSALYFCASSVVDIPGNTIYFGEGSWLTVV.